Included here is one T cell receptor (beta chain) sequence, with context. Original processing methods: How many nucleated cells were present was estimated from reference gene primer amplification. Sequencing was performed with immunoSEQ multiplex PCR; in TCRdb, only in-frame clones are kept and a portion is missing. The V and J calls and clone size were taken over from that table, and D and trimming were inferred from the DNA. The sample comprises 30,000 or so clones, roughly 82% of which are singletons, and under 50% rests with the top ten. The sample comes from a study of blood T cell repertoires in COVID-19. Study summary: Researchers got acute and convalescent COVID-19 samples from the United States, Italy and Spain. The analysed material was cDNA or gDNA that came from T cells, B-cell-depleted T cells, or PBMCs.

With V trimmed by 7 bases and J by 5 bases, 12 bases remained unmatched. Germline CDR1 and CDR2: LNHDA and SQIVND (reference sequence). The CDR3 spans 16 residues. The material sequenced was peripheral blood. The chain combines TRBV19 with TRBJ1-2; 11 nucleotides match TRBD1. The source of this sequence is a man older than 75 with active or convalescent COVID-19. Written as DNA, the CDR3 is TGTGCCAGTACCTCCGGGACAGGGGGGATGGGGTATGGCTACACCTTC. As protein: CASTSGTGGMGYGYTF.